The 28 T cell receptor beta chains in this list originate from one sample, sequenced in a study of Ad26.COV2.S vaccination and SARS-CoV-2 variants. Assay used: immunoSEQ multiplex PCR; TCRdb lists only in-frame clones, some missing. Counted here are 400,000 to 500,000 clones, roughly 89% occurring once; the ten biggest clones make up about 2.5%. The treatment was: roughly 19 received Ad26.COV2.S at low or high dose, single or two shots; 5 received placebo; per-sample allocation not given. The investigators took samples on day 63 after the first vaccine or placebo injection. The sequencing used peripheral blood, collected in a trial of Ad26.COV2.S vaccine versus placebo. Receptors originate from a person between 18 and 60 years old who received the Ad26.COV2.S COVID-19 vaccine or a placebo.

This clone was picked up a small number of times. The chain is built from TRBV7-9 and TRBJ2-1; no definite D call. The CDR3 runs to 13 residues. Germline CDR1 reads SEHNR; CDR2 reads FQNEAQ (reference sequence). Trimming pared 8 bases from V and 5 bases from J, leaving 13 bases between. The CDR3 sequence: CASCTVWDNEQFF. CDR3 in DNA: TGTGCCAGCTGCACCGTTTGGGACAATGAGCAGTTCTTC.

The chain links TRBV30 to TRBJ1-5, with D tentatively TRBD1 (6 bases). Germline V CDR1 and CDR2: GTSNPN, SVGIG (reference sequence). This CDR3 comprises 13 residues. With 3 bases removed from V and 4 bases from J, the gap between germline ends came to 10 bases. CDR3 loop: CAWSWGPNQPQHF. The CDR3 bases are TGTGCCTGGAGCTGGGGGCCGAATCAGCCCCAGCATTTT.

This chain uses TRBV23-1 with TRBJ1-4, with D possibly matching TRBD1 (6 bases). TRBV23-1 is designated an ORF whose function remains uncertain. Trimming removed 0 bases at V and 4 bases at J, with 21 bases between. CDR3 length: 19 residues. The CDR3 region is CASSQSEGDRLSSNEKLFF. The CDR3 region has the DNA TGCGCCAGCAGTCAATCGGAGGGCGACAGGTTGTCGAGTAATGAAAAACTGTTTTTT.

The CDR3 region has the DNA TGTGCCAGCAGCTCCTCCTGGAGGCCGACCGGTGAGCAGTTCTTC. It codes for CASSSSWRPTGEQFF. This rearrangement joins TRBV7-2 to TRBJ2-1; weak D call: TRBD2 (5 bases). The germline CDR1 and CDR2 sequences are SGHTA and FQGNSA. Trimming removed 4 bases from V and 9 bases from J, with 19 bases in between. This CDR3 has 15 residues.

This clone was observed once. The J gene is TRBJ2-5, the V gene TRBV10-3, with 13 positions matching TRBD2. CDR1 and CDR2 from the germline V gene are ENHRY and SYGVKD. This CDR3 is 16 amino acids long. With V trimmed by 5 bases and J by 8 bases, 11 bases remained unmatched. The CDR3 DNA reads as TGTGCCATCAGTCCGGGACTAGCGGGGCCGCCATATACCCAGTACTTC. Its translation: CAISPGLAGPPYTQYF.

In the case of this clone: Other DNA sequences from this sample encode an identical CDR3 as well. The chain uses TRBV24-1 and TRBJ2-6; D unclear. The CDR3 is 15 residues long. Trimming cost V 2 bases and J 1 base, with 5 bases left between them. Germline-derived CDR1 and CDR2 are KGHDR and SFDVKD. The CDR3 spells CATSDSSSGANVLTF. The CDR3, as DNA: TGTGCCACCAGTGATTCGAGTTCTGGGGCCAACGTCCTGACTTTC.

The chain links TRBV5-1 to TRBJ1-1; 9 bases align to TRBD1. The CDR3 is 13 residues long. V trimming: 5 bases; J trimming: 11 bases; junction bases outside the gene matches: 10. CDR1 SGHRS and CDR2 YFSETQ come from the germline V gene. The CDR3 region has the DNA TGCGCCAGCAGTTGGGATGGACAGGGGTTGGCTTTCTTT. Its translation: CASSWDGQGLAFF.

The table lists this clone with a count of one. This rearrangement joins TRBV28 to TRBJ1-6; no definite D call. V shed 3 bases and J shed 7 bases, with 10 bases lying between them. This CDR3 has 14 residues. Per germline, CDR1 MDHEN and CDR2 SYDVKM. The CDR3 is CASSLTAINSPLHF. In nucleotides, the CDR3 is TGTGCCAGCAGTTTGACGGCAATAAATTCACCCCTCCACTTT.

Points on this clone: Other DNA sequences in this sample translate to the same CDR3. The chain couples TRBV5-1 to TRBJ2-2; the D gene is possibly TRBD1 (5 bases). The CDR3 runs 14 residues. The germline V gene encodes CDR1 SGHRS and CDR2 YFSETQ. Trimming took 3 bases from V and 2 from J, leaving 8 bases between them. The CDR3 reads CASSSTVNTGELFF. CDR3 bases: TGCGCCAGCAGCTCGACAGTAAACACCGGGGAGCTGTTTTTT. Full variable domain (rest looked up from reference TRBV5-1 and TRBJ2-2): KAGVTQTPRYLIKTRGQQVTLSCSPISGHRSVSWYQQTPGQGLQFLFEYFSETQRNKGNFPGRFSGRQFSNSRSEMNVSTLELGDSALYLCASSSTVNTGELFFGEGSRLTVL.

V and J are TRBV3-1 (or the pseudogene TRBV3-2) and TRBJ2-1; D is perhaps TRBD2 (6 bases). The CDR3 extends over 13 amino acids. Germline CDR1 and CDR2: LGHDT and YNNKEL (reference sequence). V was shortened by 0 bases and J by 8 bases, with 8 bases between the two germline ends. This CDR3 is CASSQEPGDEQFF. For the CDR3, the DNA is TGTGCCAGCAGCCAAGAACCGGGGGATGAGCAGTTCTTC.

This clone appeared once. V is TRBV29-1 and J is TRBJ1-1; possibly TRBD1 for D (6 bases). Trimming removed 6 bases from V and 8 bases from J, with 10 bases in between. The CDR3 loop spans 10 amino acids. In germline, CDR1 is SQVTM, CDR2 ANQGSEA. The DNA of the CDR3 is TGCAGCGTAGCTCAGGGGGAAGCTTTCTTT. Encoded protein: CSVAQGEAFF.

The table lists this clone with a few counts. CDR3 sequence: CASSLVGARSGEKLFF. CDR3 coding DNA: TGTGCCAGCAGCTTAGTCGGAGCGAGGTCGGGTGAAAAACTGTTTTTT. The chain carries TRBV7-9 and TRBJ1-4; D gene ambiguous. Germline V gene sequence: CDR1 SEHNR, CDR2 FQNEAQ (reference sequence). The ends were cut back, 1 base at V and 7 bases at J, with 16 bases in the middle. This CDR3 has 16 residues.

The chain is built from TRBV5-1 and TRBJ1-3; TRBD1 aligns across 7 bases. This CDR3 contains 15 residues. The germline V gene has CDR1 SGHRS and CDR2 YFSETQ. V dropped 4 bases and J dropped 0; count of bases not matched to a gene: 4. The CDR3 is CASSGGTDSGNTIYF. The CDR3 coding sequence is TGCGCCAGCAGCGGGGGGACAGACTCTGGAAACACCATATATTTT.

V gene TRBV7-9 combines with J gene TRBJ1-1, with 7 positions matching TRBD1. This CDR3 has 15 amino acids. J gave up 4 bases and V 4 bases, and 9 bases lay outside the gene matches. Germline V gene lookup returns CDR1 SEHNR and CDR2 FQNEAQ (reference sequence). The CDR3 loop is CASSSQTGSGTEAFF. The CDR3 DNA sequence: TGTGCCAGCAGCTCCCAGACAGGGTCGGGCACTGAAGCTTTCTTT.

The genes are TRBV28 and TRBJ2-1; 9 bases are a match to TRBD2. CDR1 is MDHEN, CDR2 SYDVKM, per germline. J was trimmed by 4 bases and V by 4 bases; bases with no gene match: 8. There are 16 residues in the CDR3. The CDR3 coding sequence is TGTGCCAGCAGTTCACCGGGACTAGCCGTTTACAATGAGCAGTTCTTC. Protein product: CASSSPGLAVYNEQFF.

The J gene is TRBJ1-2, the V gene TRBV5-6; TRBD1 matches at 10 bases. Germline trimming cut 3 bases from V and 8 bases from J; bases unmatched to any gene: 13. The CDR3 totals 16 residues. Germline CDR1 is SGHDT and CDR2 is YYEEEE. The CDR3 spells CASSSSFDRGLSGYTF. In DNA form, the CDR3 reads TGTGCCAGCAGCTCTTCATTCGACAGGGGGCTATCCGGCTACACCTTC. Variable domain in full (rest from reference TRBV5-6 and TRBJ1-2): DAGVTQSPTHLIKTRGQQVTLRCSPKSGHDTVSWYQQALGQGPQFIFQYYEEEERQRGNFPDRFSGHQFPNYSSELNVNALLLGDSALYLCASSSSFDRGLSGYTFGSGTRLTVV.

This chain uses TRBV5-1 with TRBJ1-4; 7 nucleotides match TRBD1. The CDR3 loop spans 16 amino acids. CDR1 SGHRS and CDR2 YFSETQ come from the germline V gene. V gave up 4 bases and J gave up 5 bases; unmatched junction bases: 11. In nucleotides, the CDR3 is TGCGCCAGCAGCCTGGACCCTACAGGGGTAAATGAAAAACTGTTTTTT. Translated: CASSLDPTGVNEKLFF.

The rearrangement joins TRBV5-5 to TRBJ1-5; D is possibly TRBD1 (6 bases). V was shortened by 2 bases and J by 2 bases, with 14 bases between the two germline ends. The CDR3 is made up of 16 amino acids. Germline values: CDR1 SGHKS, CDR2 YYEKEE (reference sequence). The DNA for the CDR3 is TGTGCCAGCAGCTTCTACAGGGAGATGGGCAATCAGCCCCAGCATTTT. Translating it yields CASSFYREMGNQPQHF.

CDR3 nucleotides: TGCGCCAGCAGACCGACTAGCGGGAGGCCTCCCCATGAGCAGTTCTTC. This sequence encodes CASRPTSGRPPHEQFF. The rearrangement uses TRBV10-1 and TRBJ2-1, with TRBD2 matching 13 bases. Germline V gene data show CDR1 as WNHNN and CDR2 as SYGVQD (reference sequence). V lost 6 bases to trimming and J lost 8 bases; unmatched junction nucleotides: 10. This CDR3 region has 16 residues.

J is TRBJ1-2 and V is TRBV19; tentative D call: TRBD1 (5 bases). CDR1 is LNHDA and CDR2 is SQIVND in the germline V gene (reference sequence). The CDR3 has 14 amino acids. V was shortened by 8 bases and J by 2 bases, with 15 bases between the two germline ends. The chain's CDR3 is CASCPVDKNYGYTF. The CDR3 bases are TGTGCCAGTTGTCCCGTGGACAAGAACTATGGCTACACCTTC. Full variable domain (remainder filled in from reference TRBV19 and TRBJ1-2): DGGITQSPKYLFRKEGQNVTLSCEQNLNHDAMYWYRQDPGQGLRLIYYSQIVNDFQKGDIAEGYSVSREKKESFPLTVTSAQKNPTAFYLCASCPVDKNYGYTFGSGTRLTVV.

The CDR3 DNA is TGTGCCAGCAGTAGGGGACAAGACTTTTACGAGCAGTACTTC. This encodes CASSRGQDFYEQYF. The chain links TRBV2 to TRBJ2-7, with D perhaps matching TRBD1 (6 bases). CDR3 length: 14 residues. Trimming cost V 5 bases and J 4 bases, with 15 bases left between them. Germline CDR1 and CDR2: SNHLY and FYNNEI. The full variable domain, rest sourced from reference TRBV2 and TRBJ2-7, is EPEVTQTPSHQVTQMGQEVILRCVPISNHLYFYWYRQILGQKVEFLVSFYNNEISEKSEIFDDQFSVERPDGSNFTLKIRSTKLEDSAMYFCASSRGQDFYEQYFGPGTRLTVT.

The chain uses TRBV4-1 and TRBJ2-7; D might be TRBD2 (5 bases). Germline V gene lookup returns CDR1 MGHRA and CDR2 YSYEKL. The CDR3 consists of 19 residues. The V and J ends lost 3 bases and 3 bases respectively, with 27 bases between them. The CDR3 DNA sequence: TGCGCCAGCAGCCAGACTCCCTCGGGGTTTGAGGCAACGATCTACGAGCAGTACTTC. It specifies CASSQTPSGFEATIYEQYF.

The chain recombines TRBV29-1 with TRBJ2-7; 7 nucleotides line up with TRBD2. The CDR3 sequence is 11 residues long. V gave up 7 bases and J gave up 7 bases; unmatched junction bases: 7. Germline loops: CDR1 SQVTM, CDR2 ANQGSEA. CDR3 residues: CSAVSAGEQYV. The DNA for the CDR3 is TGCAGCGCCGTTTCAGCGGGGGAGCAGTACGTC.

The chain links TRBV7-2 to TRBJ2-5, with D tentatively TRBD2 (6 bases). Germline values: CDR1 SGHTA, CDR2 FQGNSA. V was cut by 5 bases and J by 1 base, with 11 bases left in between. The CDR3 extends over 14 amino acids. The CDR3 bases are TGTGCCAGCAGCCGTGGCGGGGCCCAAGAGACCCAGTACTTC. Protein: CASSRGGAQETQYF.

This rearrangement joins TRBV5-1 to TRBJ1-4; D perhaps matches TRBD1 (5 bases). CDR1 and CDR2 (germline): SGHRS, YFSETQ. The CDR3 runs 15 residues. Trimming cost V 9 bases and J 0 bases, with 15 bases left between them. The chain's CDR3 is CATTQGYTTNEKLFF. The CDR3 nucleotides read TGCGCCACGACCCAGGGATATACAACTAATGAAAAACTGTTTTTT.

The gene calls are TRBV5-4 and TRBJ2-7; 7 nucleotides align to TRBD2. CDR1 and CDR2 from the germline V gene are SGHNT and YYREEE (reference sequence). Losses at the gene ends were 2 bases for V and 3 bases for J; bases not matched to a gene: 8. CDR3 length equals 15 residues. This CDR3 reads CASSFGGGRIYEQYV. CDR3 coding DNA: TGTGCCAGCAGCTTTGGGGGGGGGAGGATCTACGAGCAGTACGTC.

This chain joins TRBV11-3 and TRBJ1-3; D is ambiguous. Germline assignment: CDR1 SGHNT and CDR2 YENEEA. The CDR3 has 14 residues. Trimming cost V 5 bases and J 0 bases, with 8 bases left between them. The CDR3 nucleotides are TGTGCCAGCAGCCGCACACGCTCTGGAAACACCATATATTTT. This sequence encodes CASSRTRSGNTIYF.

V and J are TRBV7-9 and TRBJ1-4; 8 nucleotides match TRBD1. This CDR3 spans 17 amino acids. Per the germline V gene, CDR1 is SEHNR and CDR2 is FQNEAQ (reference sequence). V gave up 5 bases and J gave up 0 bases; unmatched junction bases: 8. The CDR3 DNA sequence: TGTGCCAGCAGCATCGTTGGACAGGGTGCAACTAATGAAAAACTGTTTTTT. Residues: CASSIVGQGATNEKLFF.